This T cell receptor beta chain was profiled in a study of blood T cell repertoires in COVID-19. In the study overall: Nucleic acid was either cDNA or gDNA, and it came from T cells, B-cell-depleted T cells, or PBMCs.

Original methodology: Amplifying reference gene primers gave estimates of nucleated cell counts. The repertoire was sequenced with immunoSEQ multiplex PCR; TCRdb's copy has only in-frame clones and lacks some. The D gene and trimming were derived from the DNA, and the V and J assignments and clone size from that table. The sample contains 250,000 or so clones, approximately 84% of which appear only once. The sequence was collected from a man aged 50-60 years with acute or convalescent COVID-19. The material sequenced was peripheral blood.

CDR3 sequence reads: CASSLSGSYQPQHF. The CDR3, as DNA: TGTGCCAGCAGCTTATCAGGGTCTTATCAGCCCCAGCATTTT. The genes are TRBV7-9 and TRBJ1-5; possible D gene TRBD1, 5 bases. The CDR3 is made up of 14 amino acids. Trimming shortened V by 2 bases and J by 5 bases, and 10 bases separated the two germline ends. Per germline, CDR1 SEHNR and CDR2 FQNEAQ (reference sequence).